This T cell receptor beta chain was recovered during a study of response to subunit inactivated influenza vaccine. Whole-study findings and limits: With each seasonal influenza vaccination, the authors suggested, few new T cells are recruited.

Trimming stripped 3 bases from V and 5 bases from J, with 16 bases between. The CDR3 is 15 residues long. Per the germline V gene, CDR1 is LNHDA and CDR2 is SQIVND (reference sequence). Worth noting for this clonotype: Antigen: not known.

A single record per CDR3 protein comes from TCRdb applying MiXCR to the RT-PCR reads. The data hold 600,000 to 700,000 distinct CDR3 sequences, with 11% to 15% observed a single time. The receptor was isolated from a man in his fifties who received an inactivated influenza vaccine. The input for sequencing was PBMCs from blood, taken approximately 15 days before vaccination. V and J are TRBV19 and TRBJ2-5; D is perhaps TRBD1 or TRBD2 (5 bases each). Here the CDR3 reads CASSISGGGVETQYF. Here the CDR3 DNA reads TGTGCCAGTAGTATCTCAGGTGGGGGAGTGGAGACCCAGTACTTC.